This TCR beta chain derives from a study of OX40 agonist ivuxolimab in advanced cancers. At the level of the study: Under the entry rules, prior anti-PD-1, anti-PD-L1 or anti-CTLA-4 therapy was allowed, and approximately 36% had some. Study outcomes and limitations: At doses 0.1 to 3.0 mg/kg, CD4+ and CD8+ clones expanded.

In its sample, this clone was seen once. What it recognizes is unknown. Sequenced by immunoSEQ multiplex PCR; TCRdb stores in-frame clones only, minus some. The table records 76,000 or so clones, approximately 85% of them present only once. The CDR3 spans 16 residues. Trimming cost V 0 bases and J 2 bases, with 11 bases left between them. Germline V gene data show CDR1 as SGDLS and CDR2 as YYNGEE. Material: CD4+ or CD8+ T cells sorted from blood, obtained in a trial of the OX40 agonist ivuxolimab. V and J are TRBV9 and TRBJ2-2; D uncertain. This sequence was found in an adult with an advanced solid tumor such as melanoma, head and neck, liver or kidney cancer. The CDR3 sequence is CASSVGPTLNTGELFF. CDR3 bases: TGTGCCAGCAGCGTAGGCCCGACGTTAAACACCGGGGAGCTGTTTTTT.